The entry below gives a single T cell receptor beta chain sequence along with its context. The CDR3 sequence is 15 residues long. Trimming shortened V by 6 bases and J by 0 bases, and 12 bases separated the two germline ends. The V gene's germline CDR1 is SGHTA and CDR2 FQGTGA. The data derive from a study of identical twins. TCRdb called the 5' RACE reads again in MiXCR, with one record for every CDR3 protein. This sample has some 730,000 distinct CDR3 sequences; approximately 18% occur once, and the top ten carry less than 15%. These records were also assigned to another study, of T cells expressing NK-cell markers. That study adds: Just one sequenced donor of eight was HCMV-seronegative, while seven were seropositive. The study found these clonotypes also leading the CD3+CD56-NKG2C+ fraction in a few donors.

This chain uses TRBV7-3 with TRBJ2-1, with D perhaps matching TRBD1 (6 bases). The sequence was obtained from a woman aged 18 to 35 in good health. The sequencing input was PBMCs. CDR3 residues: CASRLGASSYNEQFF. CDR3 sequence (DNA): TGTGCCAGCAGGCTGGGGGCTAGCTCCTACAATGAGCAGTTCTTC.